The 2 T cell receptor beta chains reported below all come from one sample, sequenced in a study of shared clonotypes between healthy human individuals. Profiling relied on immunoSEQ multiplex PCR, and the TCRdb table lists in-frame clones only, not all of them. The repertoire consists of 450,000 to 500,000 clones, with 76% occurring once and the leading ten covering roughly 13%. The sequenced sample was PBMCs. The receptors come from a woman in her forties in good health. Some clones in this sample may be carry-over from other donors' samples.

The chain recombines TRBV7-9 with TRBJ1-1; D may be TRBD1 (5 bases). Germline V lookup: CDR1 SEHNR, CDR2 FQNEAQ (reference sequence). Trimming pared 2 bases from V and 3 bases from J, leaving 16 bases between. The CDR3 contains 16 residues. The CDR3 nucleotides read TGTGCCAGCAGCTTATTTCCCACAGGCCGGGACACTGAAGCTTTCTTT. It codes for CASSLFPTGRDTEAFF.

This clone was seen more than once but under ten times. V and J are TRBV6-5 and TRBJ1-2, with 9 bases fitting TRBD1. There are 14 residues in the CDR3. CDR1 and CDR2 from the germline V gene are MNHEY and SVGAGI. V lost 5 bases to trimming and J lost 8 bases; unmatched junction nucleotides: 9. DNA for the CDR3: TGTGCCAGCAGTACGTGGGACAGGGCGGGCGGCTACACCTTC. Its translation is CASSTWDRAGGYTF.